Reported below is one T cell receptor (beta chain). Specified time point: patch test 1, 2 weeks after DPC sensitization. As to treatment: therapeutic diphenylcyclopropenone sensitization with weekly scalp DPC. Participating donors were patients with alopecia, aged 18 to 70 years, considered appropriate candidates for DPC. This sample was taken from a study of human T cells and chemical hapten exposure. Looking at the study overall: An area of 2 cm by approximately 2 cm on upper inner arm skin received 2% DPC for sensitization. Alopecia areata, totalis or universalis was found in mostly female patients.

Under the authors' procedure: A typical sample had approximately 93,000 TCRs, with about 23,224 to 690,600 overall. In TCRdb, the RACE reads were re-called with MiXCR into one record per CDR3 protein. The V and J calls here are based on TCRdb, not the publication. The sample shows 90,000 or so distinct CDR3 sequences, over 9.5% of them seen only once. The TCR was taken from a middle-aged man with alopecia areata. Some clones in this sample may be carry-over from other donors' samples. Source: whole blood, taken in connection with sensitization to the hapten diphenylcyclopropenone (DPC).

CDR3 bases: TGTGCCAGCAGTGACTACGGGGGCGCAGATACGCAGTATTTT. Translated: CASSDYGGADTQYF. The chain carries TRBV6-4 and TRBJ2-3, with D possibly called TRBD1 or TRBD2 (6 bases each). The CDR3 runs to 14 residues. Trimming left V 1 base short and J 4 bases short, with 9 bases between. CDR1 MRHNA and CDR2 SNTAGT come from the germline V gene.